A selection of T cell receptor beta chains follows, all from one sample in a study of cytomegalovirus exposure and HLA in healthy donors. Repertoires were generated with immunoSEQ multiplex PCR, while TCRdb's copy carries only in-frame clones and drops some. In the table there are some 85,000 clones, around 96% of which are singletons. The sequenced sample consisted of PBMCs. The receptors were sampled from a woman aged 18 to 35 in good health and CMV-seronegative. Each CDR3 is given with its conserved first and last residue. A D gene is named only where the DNA matches it firmly. Some rows have no size entry. The others give once, few or many, or a class for an expanded clone.

V gene: TRBV5-1; J gene: TRBJ2-2; D gene: .; clone size: .; CDR3 protein: CASSWAGPTGELFF; CDR3 DNA: TGCGCCAGCAGCTGGGCAGGTCCCACCGGGGAGCTGTTTTTT
V gene: TRBV14; J gene: TRBJ2-7; D gene: TRBD2; clone size: few; CDR3 protein: CASSIAGDYEQYF; CDR3 DNA: TGTGCCAGCAGCATAGCGGGAGACTACGAGCAGTACTTC
V gene: TRBV2; J gene: TRBJ2-7; D gene: TRBD2; clone size: once; CDR3 protein: CASKPSGSYSYEQYF; CDR3 DNA: TGTGCCAGCAAGCCTAGCGGGAGTTACTCCTACGAGCAGTACTTC
V gene: TRBV6-6; J gene: TRBJ2-2; D gene: TRBD2; clone size: .; CDR3 protein: CASGGAGVTGELFF; CDR3 DNA: TGTGCCAGCGGAGGAGCGGGAGTCACCGGGGAGCTGTTTTTT
V gene: TRBV6-5; J gene: TRBJ2-7; D gene: TRBD2; clone size: .; CDR3 protein: CASSYSELAGHEQYF; CDR3 DNA: TGTGCCAGCAGTTACTCGGAACTAGCGGGGCACGAGCAGTACTTC
V gene: TRBV7-9; J gene: TRBJ2-6; D gene: .; clone size: .; CDR3 protein: CASSLGATGANVLTF; CDR3 DNA: TGTGCCAGCAGCTTAGGGGCTACTGGGGCCAACGTCCTGACTTTC
V gene: TRBV5-1; J gene: TRBJ2-7; D gene: .; clone size: .; CDR3 protein: CASSLASGSTYEQYF; CDR3 DNA: TGCGCCAGCAGCTTGGCCTCAGGGTCCACCTACGAGCAGTACTTC
V gene: TRBV6-1; J gene: TRBJ2-3; D gene: TRBD2; clone size: .; CDR3 protein: CAGRWTSGTDTQYF; CDR3 DNA: TGTGCCGGACGTTGGACTAGCGGCACAGATACGCAGTATTTT
V gene: TRBV11-2; J gene: TRBJ1-1; D gene: .; clone size: .; CDR3 protein: CASRPTSVGVEAFF; CDR3 DNA: TGTGCCAGCAGACCGACTTCGGTGGGAGTTGAAGCTTTCTTT
V gene: TRBV7-2; J gene: TRBJ2-2; D gene: TRBD2; clone size: .; CDR3 protein: CASSLLLTSVVRRELFF; CDR3 DNA: TGTGCCAGCAGCCTGCTCTTGACTAGCGTGGTTAGAAGGGAGCTGTTTTTT
V gene: TRBV7-9; J gene: TRBJ2-2; D gene: .; clone size: .; CDR3 protein: CASSLGAGSYGELFF; CDR3 DNA: TGTGCCAGCAGCTTAGGAGCTGGGAGCTACGGGGAGCTGTTTTTT
V gene: TRBV7-9; J gene: TRBJ2-1; D gene: TRBD2; clone size: .; CDR3 protein: CASSSTSGISYNEQFF; CDR3 DNA: TGTGCCAGCAGTTCGACTAGCGGGATATCCTACAATGAGCAGTTCTTC
V gene: TRBV7-2; J gene: TRBJ1-3; D gene: .; clone size: .; CDR3 protein: CASSLADFSGSGNTIYF; CDR3 DNA: TGTGCCAGCAGCTTAGCCGATTTCTCAGGGTCAGGAAACACCATATATTTT
V gene: TRBV7-8; J gene: TRBJ2-3; D gene: TRBD2; clone size: .; CDR3 protein: CASSLIAGGRTDTQYF; CDR3 DNA: TGTGCCAGCAGCTTAATAGCGGGAGGAAGGACAGATACGCAGTATTTT
V gene: TRBV7-2; J gene: TRBJ2-7; D gene: TRBD2; clone size: few; CDR3 protein: CASSTSVRYEQYF; CDR3 DNA: TGTGCCAGCAGTACTAGCGTCCGCTACGAGCAGTACTTC
V gene: TRBV6-6; J gene: TRBJ1-1; D gene: TRBD1; clone size: .; CDR3 protein: CASSYSAGTANTEAFF; CDR3 DNA: TGTGCCAGCAGTTACTCCGCCGGGACAGCGAACACTGAAGCTTTCTTT
V gene: TRBV2; J gene: TRBJ2-1; D gene: TRBD1; clone size: .; CDR3 protein: CASSADRGEFF; CDR3 DNA: TGTGCCAGCAGCGCCGACAGGGGCGAGTTCTTC
V gene: TRBV2; J gene: TRBJ2-4; D gene: TRBD2; clone size: .; CDR3 protein: CASSAGAGGWLAGGPVKNIQYF; CDR3 DNA: TGTGCCAGCAGTGCGGGGGCAGGGGGCTGGCTAGCGGGAGGGCCAGTCAAAAACATTCAGTACTTC
V gene: TRBV6-5; J gene: TRBJ1-2; D gene: TRBD1; clone size: .; CDR3 protein: CASSYSQDRGGHGYTF; CDR3 DNA: TGTGCCAGCAGTTACTCCCAGGACAGGGGCGGTCATGGCTACACCTTC